The 25 T cell receptor beta chains given below trace back to one sample, sequenced in a study of cytomegalovirus exposure and HLA in healthy donors. Researchers ran the PCR with 60 Vbeta and 13 Jbeta primers. Produced via immunoSEQ multiplex PCR; TCRdb's table is partial and in-frame only. The sample consists of approximately 150,000 clones, 73% of them appearing once. The sequenced material came from PBMCs. These receptors all come from a woman younger than 35 in good health and CMV-seronegative.

This sequence joins TRBV15 and TRBJ1-2; TRBD1 might be the D (5 bases). V shed 0 bases and J shed 5 bases, with 10 bases lying between them. The length of the CDR3 is 14 residues. Germline V lookup: CDR1 LNHNV, CDR2 YYDKDF (reference sequence). This CDR3 is CATSRDHRSYGYTF. CDR3 coding DNA: TGTGCCACCAGCAGAGATCACAGGTCTTATGGCTACACCTTC.

This clone was observed a few times. V usage is TRBV19 and J usage is TRBJ2-3, with D perhaps matching TRBD1 (6 bases). The CDR3 loop spans 14 amino acids. The V and J ends lost 2 bases and 2 bases respectively, with 8 bases between them. The germline V gene has CDR1 LNHDA and CDR2 SQIVND (reference sequence). The DNA for the CDR3 is TGTGCCAGTAGTATACAGGGGACCACAGATACGCAGTATTTT. This sequence encodes CASSIQGTTDTQYF.

The gene calls are TRBV7-8 and TRBJ1-2, with D tentatively TRBD1 (6 bases). Germline values: CDR1 SGHVS, CDR2 FQNEAQ. The ends were cut back, 0 bases at V and 8 bases at J, with 10 bases in the middle. CDR3 length: 13 residues. The CDR3 protein is CASSLAGGSGYTF. The DNA for the CDR3 is TGTGCCAGCAGCTTAGCAGGGGGATCCGGCTACACCTTC. Combining the CDR3 with reference TRBV7-8 and TRBJ1-2 gives the whole variable domain GAGVSQSPRYKVAKRGQDVALRCDPISGHVSLFWYQQALGQGPEFLTYFQNEAQLDKSGLPSDRFFAERPEGSVSTLKIQRTQQEDSAVYLCASSLAGGSGYTFGSGTRLTVV.

The chain joins TRBV27 to TRBJ2-7; D might be TRBD1 (5 bases). The CDR3 spans 14 residues. The V and J ends lost 4 bases and 3 bases respectively, with 13 bases between them. CDR1 MNHEY and CDR2 SMNVEV come from the germline V gene (reference sequence). The CDR3 DNA reads TGTGCCAGCAGTTCCGCAGGGTCATACTACGAGCAGTACTTC. Translation gives CASSSAGSYYEQYF.

The rearrangement uses TRBV30 and TRBJ2-2; 7 nucleotides align to TRBD1. Germline CDR1 and CDR2: GTSNPN and SVGIG (reference sequence). The CDR3 is made up of 17 amino acids. With V trimmed by 1 base and J by 7 bases, 15 bases remained unmatched. CDR3 in DNA: TGTGCCTGGAGTGACCTCGACAGGGCACTCCGGGGCGGGGAGCTGTTTTTT. This translates into CAWSDLDRALRGGELFF. The full variable domain, rest sourced from reference TRBV30 and TRBJ2-2, is SQTIHQWPATLVQPVGSPLSLECTVEGTSNPNLYWYRQAAGRGLQLLFYSVGIGQISSEVPQNLSASRPQDRQFILSSKKLLLSDSGFYLCAWSDLDRALRGGELFFGEGSRLTVL.

The genes are TRBV27 and TRBJ1-6; maybe TRBD1 (6 bases). CDR3 size: 15 residues. Germline CDR1 MNHEY, CDR2 SMNVEV (reference sequence). The V end was cut by 6 bases, the J end by 11 bases, with 20 bases between. The CDR3 spells CASSQEMRGRTPLHF. In DNA, the CDR3 is TGTGCCAGCAGCCAGGAGATGCGGGGGCGGACACCCCTCCACTTT.

The chain has TRBV15 and TRBJ1-1; possibly TRBD1 for D (5 bases). The CDR3 spans 11 residues. Germline V gives CDR1 LNHNV, CDR2 YYDKDF (reference sequence). V lost 3 bases, J lost 8 bases, and 7 bases lay in between. In DNA, the CDR3 is TGTGCCACCAGCAGGGGGGGGGAAGCTTTCTTT. Encoded protein: CATSRGGEAFF.

The J gene is TRBJ1-6, the V gene TRBV19; TRBD1 is a possible D gene (5 bases). With 1 base removed from V and 7 bases from J, the gap between germline ends came to 5 bases. The CDR3 has 13 residues. Germline CDR1 is LNHDA and CDR2 is SQIVND (reference sequence). The CDR3 coding sequence is TGTGCCAGTAGTATAGGGGGCAATTCACCCCTCCACTTT. This translates into CASSIGGNSPLHF.

This chain links TRBV27 with TRBJ2-1; 7 bases line up with TRBD1. Losses at the gene ends were 2 bases for V and 3 bases for J; bases not matched to a gene: 4. CDR3 size: 15 residues. The germline CDR1 and CDR2 sequences are MNHEY and SMNVEV (reference sequence). The CDR3: CASSLRGGLYNEQFF. The CDR3 nucleotides read TGTGCCAGCAGTTTACGAGGGGGCCTCTACAATGAGCAGTTCTTC.

This clone was seen more than once but under ten times. The genes are TRBV7-2 and TRBJ1-5; a possible D gene is TRBD1 (5 bases). V lost 4 bases and J lost 9, with 19 bases in between. The CDR3 extends over 15 amino acids. Germline V gene lookup returns CDR1 SGHTA and CDR2 FQGNSA. The CDR3 DNA reads TGTGCCAGCAGCTCACACCCTCTAGGGGAGGGGCCCCAGCATTTT. This gives the protein CASSSHPLGEGPQHF.

This clone was observed a few times. The chain employs TRBV4-1 and TRBJ2-1, with D maybe TRBD2 (5 bases). The CDR3 length is 16 residues. CDR1 and CDR2 from the germline V gene are MGHRA and YSYEKL. Trimming removed 0 bases from V and 0 bases from J, with 9 bases in between. CDR3 in DNA: TGCGCCAGCAGCCAAGATGAGGGAAGCTCCTACAATGAGCAGTTCTTC. Its translation: CASSQDEGSSYNEQFF.

This clone was counted only a few times. This chain links TRBV7-2 with TRBJ2-2, with a tentative D call TRBD1 (5 bases). The CDR3 is 15 amino acids. Trimming pared 3 bases from V and 6 bases from J, leaving 14 bases between. Germline V gives CDR1 SGHTA, CDR2 FQGNSA. The CDR3 region has the DNA TGTGCCAGCAGCTTCTGGGCAGGGCGGTCCGGGGAGCTGTTTTTT. Amino acid sequence: CASSFWAGRSGELFF.

As regards this clone: Other nucleotide sequences from this sample produce the same CDR3. The chain employs TRBV4-3 and TRBJ1-2; the match to TRBD1 covers 8 bases. The CDR3 is made up of 14 amino acids. After removal of 0 bases from V and 8 bases from J, the junction contained 5 bases not matched to a gene. The germline gives CDR1 LGHNA, CDR2 YSLEER. CDR3 in DNA: TGCGCCAGCAGCCAAGATAGGGACAGGCGAGGCTACACCTTC. Its translation is CASSQDRDRRGYTF.

This chain uses TRBV29-1 with TRBJ2-1; a possible D gene is TRBD1 (6 bases). This CDR3 has 15 residues. Per the germline V gene, CDR1 is SQVTM and CDR2 is ANQGSEA. Trimming took 6 bases from V and 2 from J, leaving 17 bases between them. The CDR3 DNA follows: TGCAGCGTCCCTCAGGGGTTCACCACCTACAATGAGCAGTTCTTC. This encodes CSVPQGFTTYNEQFF.

The chain's CDR3 is CASSPSEYNEQFF. Written as DNA, the CDR3 is TGTGCCAGCTCACCGTCAGAATACAATGAGCAGTTCTTC. J is TRBJ2-1 and V is TRBV18; D unresolved. CDR3 length equals 13 residues. Germline V lookup: CDR1 KGHSH, CDR2 LQKENI. Trimming stripped 3 bases from V and 4 bases from J, with 7 bases between.

This clone has only a few counts. This sample also contains other DNA sequences that code for the same CDR3. The chain is built from TRBV30 and TRBJ1-4; D remains unclear. CDR3 length: 12 amino acids. In germline, CDR1 is GTSNPN, CDR2 SVGIG (reference sequence). The V end was cut by 0 bases, the J end by 8 bases, with 7 bases between. CDR3 sequence (DNA): TGTGCCTGGAGTGTACTGAGAGAAAAACTGTTTTTT. Amino acid sequence: CAWSVLREKLFF.

The chain couples TRBV7-8 to TRBJ2-2; 8 nucleotides line up with TRBD1. V lost 3 bases, J lost 1 base, and 7 bases stayed unmatched. The germline V gene encodes CDR1 SGHVS and CDR2 FQNEAQ. The CDR3 runs to 17 residues. For the CDR3, the DNA is TGTGCCAGCAGCTTTGAGGGACAGGCGCGGAACACCGGGGAGCTGTTTTTT. This translates into CASSFEGQARNTGELFF.

The chain employs TRBV25-1 and TRBJ2-7; possibly TRBD2 for D (5 bases). Trimming removed 6 bases at V and 2 bases at J, with 17 bases between. The germline V gene encodes CDR1 MGHDK and CDR2 SYGVNS. The CDR3 runs to 15 residues. This CDR3 is CASSRGWDGAYEQYF. The CDR3 nucleotides are TGTGCCAGCAGCCGCGGGTGGGATGGAGCCTACGAGCAGTACTTC.

This clone was seen more than once but under ten times. The genes are TRBV4-3 and TRBJ2-1; 10 bases fit TRBD1. Germline loops: CDR1 LGHNA, CDR2 YSLEER. The CDR3 has 16 amino acids. V gave up 4 bases and J gave up 3 bases; unmatched junction bases: 6. CDR3: CASSLLTGGLYNEQFF. CDR3 sequence (DNA): TGCGCCAGCAGCCTCCTGACAGGGGGCCTCTACAATGAGCAGTTCTTC.

The chain carries TRBV2 and TRBJ2-5; 10 bases map to TRBD2. Per the germline V gene, CDR1 is SNHLY and CDR2 is FYNNEI. J lost 1 base, V lost 3 bases, and 17 bases had no gene match. The CDR3 sequence is 20 residues long. This CDR3 reads CASSEYWTSGPEPLQETQYF. CDR3 nucleotides: TGTGCCAGCAGTGAGTACTGGACTAGCGGACCTGAACCACTCCAAGAGACCCAGTACTTC.

The chain uses TRBV18 and TRBJ1-2, with D unclear. V shed 5 bases and J shed 6 bases, with 22 bases lying between them. Germline lookup yields CDR1 KGHSH and CDR2 LQKENI. This CDR3 is 16 amino acids long. CDR3 bases: TGTGCCAGCTCATCGAGGGCAGCTCGATCCCCAGATGGCTACACCTTC. This sequence encodes CASSSRAARSPDGYTF.

The chain carries TRBV7-8 and TRBJ2-2; TRBD2 matches 10 bases. J gave up 6 bases and V 3 bases, and 10 bases lay outside the gene matches. Germline V gives CDR1 SGHVS, CDR2 FQNEAQ. The CDR3 consists of 17 residues. This chain's CDR3 is CASSFGRLAGISGELFF. Here the CDR3 DNA reads TGTGCCAGCAGCTTTGGACGACTAGCGGGTATTTCCGGGGAGCTGTTTTTT.

This chain links TRBV27 with TRBJ2-3, with TRBD2 matching 15 bases. The V gene's germline CDR1 is MNHEY and CDR2 SMNVEV (reference sequence). The CDR3 is made up of 17 amino acids. The V segment lost 0 bases and the J segment 4 bases; nucleotides outside the gene matches: 2. The CDR3 coding sequence is TGTGCCAGCAGTTTATCCCGGACTAGCGGGGGGGCAGATACGCAGTATTTT. This sequence encodes CASSLSRTSGGADTQYF.

The chain joins TRBV18 to TRBJ2-1, with TRBD2 matching 15 bases. V trimming: 3 bases; J trimming: 7 bases; junction bases outside the gene matches: 1. The CDR3 extends over 15 amino acids. In germline, CDR1 is KGHSH, CDR2 LQKENI. In nucleotides, the CDR3 is TGTGCCAGCTCACCTGGGACTAGCGGGAGGAATGAGCAGTTCTTC. Amino acid sequence: CASSPGTSGRNEQFF.

This clone was counted only a few times. As DNA, the CDR3 is TGTGCCAGCAGCTCTAGCAGGGGACAGCCCCAAATGTACTACAATGAGCAGTTCTTC. It encodes CASSSSRGQPQMYYNEQFF. V usage is TRBV11-3 and J usage is TRBJ2-1; 7 nucleotides line up with TRBD1. CDR1 is SGHNT, CDR2 YENEEA, per germline. V was pared by 4 bases and J by 3 bases, with 18 bases of the junction left unmatched. The CDR3 totals 19 residues.